These T cell receptor beta chains were read from a single sample in a study of blood T cell repertoires in COVID-19. Sequenced by immunoSEQ multiplex PCR; TCRdb stores in-frame clones only, minus some. Among more than 100,000 clones listed, around 87% were seen once. Sequenced input: peripheral blood. These receptors originate from a woman in her sixties or seventies with acute or convalescent COVID-19. Each CDR3 is given with its conserved first and last residue. D genes are given only for firm matches. Part of the rows lack a size; the others show once, few, many or a class for expanded clones.

D gene	clone size	V gene	J gene	CDR3 protein	CDR3 DNA
.	.	TRBV6-6	TRBJ2-3	CASSYSRPQTDTQYF	TGTGCCAGCAGTTACTCCAGGCCTCAGACAGATACGCAGTATTTT
TRBD2	.	TRBV6-5	TRBJ2-1	CASSYSGTPNEQFF	TGTGCCAGCAGTTACAGCGGGACCCCAAATGAGCAGTTCTTC
.	.	TRBV6-5	TRBJ2-7	CASRRDASLREQYF	TGTGCCAGCAGACGGGATGCATCACTTCGGGAGCAGTACTTC
.	.	TRBV4-2	TRBJ1-1	CASSQTDRLNTEAFF	TGTGCCAGCAGCCAGACGGACAGACTGAACACTGAAGCTTTCTTT
.	.	TRBV6-5	TRBJ1-6	CASRRVLDSPLHF	TGTGCCAGCAGGAGGGTGTTGGATTCACCCCTCCACTTT
.	.	TRBV7-8	TRBJ1-5	CASSRGQYSNQPQHF	TGTGCCAGCAGCCGAGGACAGTATAGCAATCAGCCCCAGCATTTT
TRBD1	.	TRBV19	TRBJ2-3	CASSISDRSTDTQYF	TGTGCCAGTAGTATTTCGGACAGGAGCACAGATACGCAGTATTTT
.	.	TRBV7-2	TRBJ1-2	CASSFRNYGYTF	TGTGCCAGCAGCTTCAGAAACTATGGCTACACCTTC
TRBD1	.	TRBV2	TRBJ1-2	CASSVRRGNYGYTF	TGTGCCAGCAGTGTCCGCAGGGGGAACTATGGCTACACCTTC
TRBD2	.	TRBV6-2/TRBV6-3	TRBJ2-3	CASSYSIAGGSDTQYF	TGTGCCAGCAGTTACTCGATCGCGGGAGGGAGTGATACGCAGTATTTT
.	.	TRBV19	TRBJ2-2	CASTLAAARANTGELFF	TGTGCCAGTACTCTGGCAGCGGCACGAGCGAACACCGGGGAGCTGTTTTTT
.	.	TRBV7-9	TRBJ1-5	CASSRTVGEPQHF	TGTGCCAGCAGCCGGACAGTTGGGGAGCCCCAGCATTTT
TRBD1	once	TRBV3-1/TRBV3-2	TRBJ1-5	CASSQETIPGGWPQHF	TGTGCCAGCAGCCAAGAGACTATTCCAGGGGGCTGGCCCCAGCATTTT
.	.	TRBV28	TRBJ1-6	CASRGRSIPNSPLHF	TGTGCCAGCAGAGGTAGGAGCATCCCCAATTCACCCCTCCACTTT
.	.	TRBV19	TRBJ1-5	CASSPSYSHQPQHF	TGTGCCAGTAGTCCTTCTTACAGCCATCAGCCCCAGCATTTT
.	few	TRBV14	TRBJ1-2	CASSPRATGTAGYTF	TGTGCCAGCAGCCCCCGCGCCACAGGGACCGCTGGCTACACCTTC
.	.	TRBV20-1	TRBJ2-1	CSASPPSGEQFF	TGCAGTGCTAGTCCCCCTTCGGGGGAGCAGTTCTTC
TRBD1	once	TRBV5-1	TRBJ1-3	CASSLTGAGNTIYF	TGCGCCAGCAGCTTGACAGGGGCAGGAAACACCATATATTTT
.	.	TRBV7-8	TRBJ1-3	CASSLAAGTGNTIYF	TGTGCCAGCAGCTTAGCTGCAGGGACTGGAAACACCATATATTTT
TRBD2	.	TRBV11-2	TRBJ2-2	CASSFLLAGVRVELFF	TGTGCCAGCAGCTTTTTACTAGCGGGAGTTCGGGTGGAGCTGTTTTTT
.	.	TRBV6-5	TRBJ1-6	CASKPGYNSPLHF	TGTGCCAGCAAACCGGGGTATAATTCACCCCTCCACTTT
.	.	TRBV30	TRBJ2-7	CAWSGTANYEQYF	TGTGCCTGGAGTGGGACTGCCAACTACGAGCAGTACTTC